The 22 T cell receptor beta chains listed next were all sequenced from one sample in a study of blood T cell repertoires in COVID-19. The method was immunoSEQ multiplex PCR; TCRdb's version includes in-frame clones alone and lacks a portion of them. The sample contains about 67,000 clones, about 87% of which appear only once. The sequenced material came from peripheral blood. Source of these receptors: a man aged 45-65 years with active COVID-19.

This rearrangement joins TRBV11-1 to TRBJ2-5; TRBD2 agrees at 14 bases. CDR3 size: 15 residues. With V trimmed by 5 bases and J by 7 bases, 6 bases remained unmatched. Germline V gene lookup returns CDR1 SGHAT and CDR2 FQDESV (reference sequence). DNA for the CDR3: TGTGCCAGCAGCCAGGGACTAGCGGGAGTGGGGACCCAGTACTTC. As protein: CASSQGLAGVGTQYF.

This chain connects TRBV15 to TRBJ1-3; D gene uncertain. The CDR3 has 13 amino acids. V lost 1 base and J lost 7, with 8 bases in between. Per the germline V gene, CDR1 is LNHNV and CDR2 is YYDKDF (reference sequence). The CDR3 loop is CATSRGAKNTIYF. The CDR3 DNA is TGTGCCACCAGCAGAGGGGCGAAGAACACCATATATTTT.

This chain joins TRBV6-4 and TRBJ1-5, with D possibly being TRBD1 (5 bases). The CDR3 has 15 residues. Germline V CDR1 and CDR2: MRHNA, SNTAGT. V was cut by 0 bases and J by 5 bases, with 11 bases left in between. The CDR3 coding sequence is TGTGCCAGCAGTGACTCTTTCGGGGGAGATCAGCCCCAGCATTTT. It yields the protein CASSDSFGGDQPQHF.

The chain recombines TRBV7-2 with TRBJ2-7; TRBD2 is a possible D gene (6 bases). This CDR3 is built from 13 residues. Germline V lookup: CDR1 SGHTA, CDR2 FQGNSA. V lost 3 bases and J lost 5, with 11 bases in between. CDR3 DNA: TGTGCCAGCAGCTTCTGGGGAGGCCACGAGCAGTACTTC. It encodes CASSFWGGHEQYF.

The J gene is TRBJ1-5, the V gene TRBV29-1; 8 bases line up with TRBD1. J lost 6 bases, V lost 5 bases, and 12 bases had no gene match. The length of the CDR3 is 15 residues. Germline V gene sequence: CDR1 SQVTM, CDR2 ANQGSEA. CDR3 in amino acids: CSVLTDRGGRQPQHF. DNA of the CDR3: TGCAGCGTTCTCACTGACAGGGGAGGTCGTCAGCCCCAGCATTTT.

CDR3 sequence reads: CAIISGGVLNTGELFF. In DNA form, the CDR3 reads TGTGCCATCATAAGCGGGGGGGTACTAAACACCGGGGAGCTGTTTTTT. The genes are TRBV7-2 and TRBJ2-2; 10 bases line up with TRBD2. The V gene's germline CDR1 is SGHTA and CDR2 FQGNSA. This CDR3 comprises 16 residues. J was trimmed by 2 bases and V by 10 bases; bases with no gene match: 10.

The chain combines TRBV15 with TRBJ2-5, with a weak D call TRBD2 (5 bases). Germline CDR1 reads LNHNV; CDR2 reads YYDKDF (reference sequence). Trimming left V 0 bases short and J 6 bases short, with 20 bases between. The CDR3 totals 17 residues. The CDR3 protein is CATSRDGGGRRHQTQYF. DNA for the CDR3: TGTGCCACCAGCAGAGATGGTGGTGGGAGACGCCATCAGACCCAGTACTTC.

V gene TRBV12-3 or TRBV12-4 combines with J gene TRBJ2-4; 7 bases map to TRBD2. Trimming removed 3 bases from V and 7 bases from J; junction bases left unmatched: 0. This CDR3 is 12 amino acids long. This CDR3 is CASSFSGNIQYF. In DNA, the CDR3 is TGTGCCAGCAGTTTTAGCGGGAACATTCAGTACTTC.

The rearrangement uses TRBV5-1 and TRBJ1-1; possible D gene TRBD1, 6 bases. The CDR3 spans 16 residues. V lost 3 bases, J lost 1 base, and 16 bases lay in between. Germline-derived CDR1 and CDR2 are SGHRS and YFSETQ. In DNA, the CDR3 is TGCGCCAGCAGCTACACAGGGCGCCCTTCGAACACTGAAGCTTTCTTT. This codes for CASSYTGRPSNTEAFF.

V gene TRBV9 combines with J gene TRBJ2-7; D may be TRBD2 (5 bases). Trimming stripped 3 bases from V and 0 bases from J, with 10 bases between. Germline-derived CDR1 and CDR2 are SGDLS and YYNGEE. CDR3 length equals 14 residues. The CDR3 loop is CASSAGLISYEQYF. The DNA for the CDR3 is TGTGCCAGCAGCGCCGGACTGATCTCCTACGAGCAGTACTTC.

This clone is medium-sized within its sample. V gene TRBV27 combines with J gene TRBJ2-7, with 9 bases aligning to TRBD1. The CDR3 has 16 residues. Looked up from germline, CDR1 is MNHEY and CDR2 is SMNVEV (reference sequence). Losses at the gene ends were 8 bases for V and 1 base for J; bases not matched to a gene: 12. CDR3 in amino acids: CASSSFRGQGSYEQYF. CDR3 nucleotides: TGTGCCAGCTCCTCATTTAGGGGACAGGGTTCCTACGAGCAGTACTTC.

V is TRBV28 and J is TRBJ1-2, with D possibly being TRBD1 (5 bases). With 4 bases removed from V and 0 bases from J, the gap between germline ends came to 12 bases. Germline V gene sequence: CDR1 MDHEN, CDR2 SYDVKM. The CDR3 spans 15 residues. CDR3 region: CASSSNLDTNYGYTF. In nucleotides, the CDR3 is TGTGCCAGCAGTTCGAATCTGGACACTAACTATGGCTACACCTTC.

This clone was seen a single time. The chain carries TRBV29-1 and TRBJ2-3; tentative D call: TRBD2 (7 bases). Per the germline V gene, CDR1 is SQVTM and CDR2 is ANQGSEA. V lost 7 bases and J 5 bases, leaving 19 bases between the germline ends. This CDR3 contains 14 residues. CDR3 amino acids: CSAMGHGGGDTQYF. The CDR3, as DNA: TGCAGCGCCATGGGACACGGCGGGGGAGATACGCAGTATTTT.

The CDR3 reads CASSRGEGAYEQYF. In DNA form, the CDR3 reads TGTGCCAGTAGTAGGGGGGAGGGCGCCTACGAGCAGTACTTC. The V gene is TRBV19, the J gene TRBJ2-7; 7 bases line up with TRBD2. The CDR3 length is 14 residues. With V trimmed by 4 bases and J by 2 bases, 5 bases remained unmatched. Germline values: CDR1 LNHDA, CDR2 SQIVND (reference sequence).

The rearrangement links TRBV7-9 to TRBJ1-5; 8 positions agree with TRBD1. Germline V gene lookup returns CDR1 SEHNR and CDR2 FQNEAQ (reference sequence). With V trimmed by 5 bases and J by 4 bases, 4 bases remained unmatched. This CDR3 spans 14 amino acids. As DNA, the CDR3 is TGTGCCAGCAGCCCGGACAGGGTGAATCAGCCCCAGCATTTT. It translates to CASSPDRVNQPQHF.

The chain recombines TRBV6-4 with TRBJ1-5, with no clear D. Germline CDR1 reads MRHNA; CDR2 reads SNTAGT. V lost 2 bases and J 0 bases, leaving 14 bases between the germline ends. This CDR3 contains 17 residues. The CDR3 bases are TGTGCCAGCAGTGACGTTGGAACGGGTTATAGCAATCAGCCCCAGCATTTT. This encodes CASSDVGTGYSNQPQHF.

This clone has a handful of counts. The chain joins TRBV7-3 to TRBJ1-4; TRBD1 aligns across 8 bases. This CDR3 comprises 13 residues. The J segment lost 11 bases and the V segment lost 4 bases, leaving 6 bases of the junction unmatched. Germline CDR1 and CDR2: SGHTA and FQGTGA. CDR3 region: CASSSDRGEKLFF. CDR3 nucleotides: TGTGCCAGCAGCTCAGACAGGGGCGAGAAACTGTTTTTT.

The chain joins TRBV5-5 to TRBJ2-3; a weak D match, TRBD1 (5 bases). Germline V CDR1 and CDR2: SGHKS, YYEKEE (reference sequence). V lost 0 bases and J lost 1, with 6 bases in between. CDR3 length equals 14 residues. CDR3 nucleotides: TGTGCCAGCAGCTTGGTACAGGGCACAGATACGCAGTATTTT. The encoded protein is CASSLVQGTDTQYF.

The chain has TRBV28 and TRBJ2-1; 12 bases map to TRBD2. With V trimmed by 6 bases and J by 4 bases, 13 bases remained unmatched. Germline CDR1 MDHEN, CDR2 SYDVKM. The CDR3 is 18 residues long. The CDR3 DNA reads as TGTGCCAGCAGCCATCCGCCCGTAACTAGCGGGAGGTACAATGAGCAGTTCTTC. It is translated as CASSHPPVTSGRYNEQFF.

The chain couples TRBV14 to TRBJ2-1; D unresolved. V lost 2 bases, J lost 8 bases, and 4 bases lay in between. Germline CDR1 SGHDN, CDR2 FVKESK. The CDR3 has 11 amino acids. Written as DNA, the CDR3 is TGTGCCAGCAGCCAACATGATGAGCAGTTCTTC. Translated: CASSQHDEQFF.

In its sample, this clone was seen a few times. CDR3 loop: CASSLNDNTGELFF. CDR3 in DNA: TGTGCCAGCAGCCTAAATGATAACACCGGGGAGCTGTTTTTT. The gene calls are TRBV7-2 and TRBJ2-2; no clear D. The CDR3 length is 14 residues. The germline V gene encodes CDR1 SGHTA and CDR2 FQGNSA. V was cut by 5 bases and J by 2 bases, with 9 bases left in between.

This clone has just one count. This chain connects TRBV7-2 to TRBJ1-1, with 7 bases aligning to TRBD1. In germline, CDR1 is SGHTA, CDR2 FQGNSA. V gave up 3 bases and J gave up 1 base; unmatched junction bases: 5. This CDR3 contains 15 residues. CDR3: CASSFEGARNTEAFF. CDR3 sequence (DNA): TGTGCCAGCAGCTTTGAGGGGGCAAGGAACACTGAAGCTTTCTTT.